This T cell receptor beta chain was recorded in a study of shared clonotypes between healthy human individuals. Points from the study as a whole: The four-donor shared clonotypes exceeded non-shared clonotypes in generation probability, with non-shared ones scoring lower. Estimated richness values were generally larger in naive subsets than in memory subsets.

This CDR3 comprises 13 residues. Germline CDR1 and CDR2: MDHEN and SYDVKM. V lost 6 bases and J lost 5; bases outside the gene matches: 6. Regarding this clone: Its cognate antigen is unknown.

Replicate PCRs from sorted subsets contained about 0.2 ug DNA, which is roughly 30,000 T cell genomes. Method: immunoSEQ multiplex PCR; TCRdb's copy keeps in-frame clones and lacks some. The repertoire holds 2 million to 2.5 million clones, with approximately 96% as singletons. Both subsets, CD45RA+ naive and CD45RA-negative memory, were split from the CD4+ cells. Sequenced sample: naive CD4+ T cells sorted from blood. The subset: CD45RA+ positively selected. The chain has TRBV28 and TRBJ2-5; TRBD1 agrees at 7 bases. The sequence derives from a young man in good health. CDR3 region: CASRDRAGETQYF. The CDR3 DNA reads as TGTGCCAGCAGAGACAGGGCTGGGGAGACCCAGTACTTC.